These 17 T cell receptor beta chains came from one sample sequenced in a study of CD8 T cells in Susac syndrome. Random hexamers primed reverse transcription of about 0.45 to 1 ug RNA. MiXCR, applied by TCRdb to the immunoSEQ multiplex PCR reads, yields one record per CDR3 protein. The profile shows under 200,000 distinct CDR3 sequences, about 93% of them singletons. The sequencing sample was made of CD4+ T cells from PBMCs. These receptors originate from a human donor in good health.

V gene TRBV20-1 combines with J gene TRBJ2-1; no firm D call. Germline V CDR1 and CDR2: DFQATT, SNEGSKA (reference sequence). Between the trimmed V and J ends, which lost 0 bases and 2 bases, there was a span of 11 bases. The CDR3 is 15 amino acids. The CDR3 here is CSARDPANAYNEQFF. CDR3 coding DNA: TGCAGTGCTAGAGATCCGGCTAACGCCTACAATGAGCAGTTCTTC.

This chain links TRBV27 with TRBJ1-1, with 7 bases matching TRBD1. With V trimmed by 5 bases and J by 1 base, 7 bases remained unmatched. The CDR3 is 15 residues long. CDR1 is MNHEY, CDR2 SMNVEV, per germline (reference sequence). The CDR3 DNA reads as TGTGCCAGCAGTCCTCAACACAGGGGGAACACTGAAGCTTTCTTT. This gives the protein CASSPQHRGNTEAFF.

This clonotype was recorded only once. Here the CDR3 reads CASSLTEFYEQYF. The CDR3, as DNA: TGCGCCAGCAGCTTGACAGAGTTCTACGAGCAGTACTTC. The chain couples TRBV5-1 to TRBJ2-7; no reliable D call. CDR1 and CDR2 from the germline V gene are SGHRS and YFSETQ. There are 13 residues in the CDR3. The germline V and J ends were trimmed by 1 base and 3 bases, with 8 bases remaining between them.

The genes are TRBV12-3 or TRBV12-4 and TRBJ1-2; 9 bases align to TRBD1. Germline trimming cut 6 bases from V and 8 bases from J; bases unmatched to any gene: 4. This CDR3 comprises 12 residues. CDR3 sequence (DNA): TGTGCCAGCAGCAAGGGACAGGGAGGCTACACCTTC. This gives the protein CASSKGQGGYTF.

The V call is TRBV5-1, the J call TRBJ2-2; the D gene is possibly TRBD1 (6 bases). This CDR3 has 15 residues. Germline V gene sequence: CDR1 SGHRS, CDR2 YFSETQ. Between the trimmed V and J ends, which lost 6 bases and 5 bases, there was a span of 17 bases. The CDR3 DNA reads TGCGCCAGCATGGGGGCAGTAGGAGATACCGGGGAGCTGTTTTTT. Its translation: CASMGAVGDTGELFF. The entire variable domain, with the rest obtained from reference TRBV5-1 and TRBJ2-2, is as follows: KAGVTQTPRYLIKTRGQQVTLSCSPISGHRSVSWYQQTPGQGLQFLFEYFSETQRNKGNFPGRFSGRQFSNSRSEMNVSTLELGDSALYLCASMGAVGDTGELFFGEGSRLTVL.

V usage is TRBV15 and J usage is TRBJ2-1, with 11 bases aligning to TRBD1. In germline, CDR1 is LNHNV, CDR2 YYDKDF (reference sequence). CDR3 length: 17 amino acids. After removal of 3 bases from V and 7 bases from J, the junction contained 11 bases not matched to a gene. DNA of the CDR3: TGTGCCACCAGCAGCACCCAGGGGGACAGGGGGATTAATGAGCAGTTCTTC. Translated, it gives CATSSTQGDRGINEQFF.

The chain links TRBV7-3 to TRBJ1-1; D unresolved. The V and J ends lost 0 bases and 5 bases respectively, with 7 bases between them. The CDR3 consists of 13 residues. In germline, CDR1 is SGHTA, CDR2 FQGTGA. CDR3 nucleotide sequence: TGTGCCAGCAGCTTAACCCCGCGAACTGAAGCTTTCTTT. The encoded protein is CASSLTPRTEAFF. The full variable domain, with the rest looked up from reference TRBV7-3 and TRBJ1-1, is GAGVSQTPSNKVTEKGKYVELRCDPISGHTALYWYRQSLGQGPEFLIYFQGTGAADDSGLPNDRFFAVRPEGSVSTLKIQRTERGDSAVYLCASSLTPRTEAFFGQGTRLTVV.

The chain couples TRBV6-5 to TRBJ2-6, with D perhaps matching TRBD1 (6 bases). From germline, CDR1 is MNHEY and CDR2 SVGAGI. This CDR3 has 17 residues. The V end lost 2 bases, the J end lost 0 bases, and 11 bases lay between the germline ends. The CDR3, as DNA: TGTGCCAGCAGTTACACAGGGTATTCCTCTGGGGCCAACGTCCTGACTTTC. Its protein is CASSYTGYSSGANVLTF.

V usage is TRBV6-6 and J usage is TRBJ2-7; D remains ambiguous. Trimming took off 5 bases at V and 3 bases at J, with 17 bases between the two ends. The CDR3 has 15 amino acids. Germline V lookup: CDR1 MNHNY, CDR2 SVGAGI (reference sequence). CDR3 loop: CASSPPAGRVYEQYF. The CDR3 nucleotides are TGTGCCAGCAGTCCCCCTGCAGGACGAGTCTACGAGCAGTACTTC.

This clonotype appeared a single time. The CDR3 DNA reads TGTGCCAGCAGCCCTAGGACGGCCGGGGAGCAGTACTTC. As protein: CASSPRTAGEQYF. The chain links TRBV14 to TRBJ2-7; no firm D call. The germline V gene encodes CDR1 SGHDN and CDR2 FVKESK. V was pared by 4 bases and J by 7 bases, with 14 bases between. The CDR3 consists of 13 residues.

The chain recombines TRBV5-1 with TRBJ2-3, with 7 bases identical to TRBD1. There are 14 residues in the CDR3. Per the germline V gene, CDR1 is SGHRS and CDR2 is YFSETQ. V dropped 2 bases and J dropped 6; count of bases not matched to a gene: 6. As DNA, the CDR3 is TGCGCCAGCAGCTTAGACAGGGTGGTTGATACGCAGTATTTT. Its protein is CASSLDRVVDTQYF.

The V call is TRBV18, the J call TRBJ2-3; D is unresolved. The CDR3 loop spans 15 amino acids. The ends were cut back, 2 bases at V and 2 bases at J, with 11 bases in the middle. Germline values: CDR1 KGHSH, CDR2 LQKENI. CDR3 DNA: TGTGCCAGCTCACCAGCGTCTCTGATCACAGATACGCAGTATTTT. Amino acids: CASSPASLITDTQYF.

DNA for the CDR3: TGTGCCAGCCGTAAGGGGGCCTTACCTAATGGCTACACCTTC. It encodes CASRKGALPNGYTF. The chain has TRBV27 and TRBJ1-2, with 7 bases identical to TRBD1. V lost 8 bases, J lost 6 bases, and 12 bases stayed unmatched. Germline lookup yields CDR1 MNHEY and CDR2 SMNVEV (reference sequence). The CDR3 is made up of 14 amino acids.

This chain joins TRBV15 and TRBJ1-2; tentatively, D is TRBD1 (5 bases). Deletions cut 0 bases from V and 6 bases from J, with 14 bases between. Germline CDR1 reads LNHNV; CDR2 reads YYDKDF (reference sequence). The CDR3 covers 15 residues. CDR3 protein: CATSRDLEGGDGYTF. The DNA for the CDR3 is TGTGCCACCAGCAGAGATCTGGAGGGAGGGGATGGCTACACCTTC.

The V call is TRBV9, the J call TRBJ2-1; D is unresolved. The CDR3 loop spans 13 amino acids. Germline values: CDR1 SGDLS, CDR2 YYNGEE. Trimming pared 0 bases from V and 5 bases from J, leaving 6 bases between. CDR3 DNA sequence: TGTGCCAGCAGCGTAGCCCGGCACAATGAGCAGTTCTTC. Residues: CASSVARHNEQFF.

The chain carries TRBV4-3 and TRBJ1-5; unclear D gene. Germline CDR1 LGHNA, CDR2 YSLEER. Trimming stripped 2 bases from V and 4 bases from J, with 6 bases between. The CDR3 is 13 amino acids. DNA of the CDR3: TGCGCCAGCAGCCAAACCCGGAATCAGCCCCAGCATTTT. This sequence encodes CASSQTRNQPQHF.

The chain carries TRBV3-1 and TRBJ2-1; unclear D gene. The ends were cut back, 0 bases at V and 9 bases at J, with 12 bases in the middle. The germline V gene has CDR1 LGHDT and CDR2 YNNKEL (reference sequence). CDR3 size: 14 residues. CDR3 nucleotide sequence: TGTGCCAGCAGCCAAGATAGGACCATCGGTGAGCAGTTCTTC. Protein sequence: CASSQDRTIGEQFF.